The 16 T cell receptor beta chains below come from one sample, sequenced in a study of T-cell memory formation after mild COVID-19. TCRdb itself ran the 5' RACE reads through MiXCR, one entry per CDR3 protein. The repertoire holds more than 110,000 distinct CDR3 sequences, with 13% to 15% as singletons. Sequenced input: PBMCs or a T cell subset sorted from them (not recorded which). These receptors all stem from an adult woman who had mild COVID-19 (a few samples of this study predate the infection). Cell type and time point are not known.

The CDR3, as DNA: TGTGCCAGCAGCGTGGAGGGACTAGCGGGAATCTACAATGAGCAGTTCTTC. Its protein is CASSVEGLAGIYNEQFF. V and J are TRBV9 and TRBJ2-1; TRBD2 matches 13 bases. The CDR3 extends over 17 amino acids. Germline V gives CDR1 SGDLS, CDR2 YYNGEE. V trimming: 2 bases; J trimming: 3 bases; junction bases outside the gene matches: 5. Supplemented by reference TRBV9 and TRBJ2-1, the full variable domain reads DSGVTQTPKHLITATGQRVTLRCSPRSGDLSVYWYQQSLDQGLQFLIQYYNGEERAKGNILERFSAQQFPDLHSELNLSSLELGDSALYFCASSVEGLAGIYNEQFFGPGTRLTVL.

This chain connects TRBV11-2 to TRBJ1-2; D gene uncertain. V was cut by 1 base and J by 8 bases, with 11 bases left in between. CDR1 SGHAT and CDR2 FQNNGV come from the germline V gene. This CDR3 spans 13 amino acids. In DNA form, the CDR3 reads TGTGCCAGCAGCTTAGTCAGTCCTGAGGGCTACACCTTC. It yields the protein CASSLVSPEGYTF.

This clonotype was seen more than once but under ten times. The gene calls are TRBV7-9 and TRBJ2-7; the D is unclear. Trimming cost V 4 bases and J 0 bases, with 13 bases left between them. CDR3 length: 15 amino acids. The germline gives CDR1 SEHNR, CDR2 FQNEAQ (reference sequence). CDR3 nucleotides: TGTGCCAGCAGCTCCGTCTACGAAAGCTCCTACGAGCAGTACTTC. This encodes CASSSVYESSYEQYF.

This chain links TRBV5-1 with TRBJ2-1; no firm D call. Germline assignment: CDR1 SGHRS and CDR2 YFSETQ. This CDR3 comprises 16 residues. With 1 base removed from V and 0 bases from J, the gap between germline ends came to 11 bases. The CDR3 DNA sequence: TGCGCCAGCAGCTTGAGTAGCCTGAGCTCCTACAATGAGCAGTTCTTC. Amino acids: CASSLSSLSSYNEQFF.

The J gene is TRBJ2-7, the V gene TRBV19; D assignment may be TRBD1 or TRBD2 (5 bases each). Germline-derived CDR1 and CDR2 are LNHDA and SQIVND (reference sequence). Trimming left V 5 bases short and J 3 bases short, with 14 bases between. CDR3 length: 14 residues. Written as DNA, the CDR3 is TGTGCCAGTAGTCTGGGACCTGAGGGCTACGAGCAGTACTTC. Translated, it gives CASSLGPEGYEQYF.

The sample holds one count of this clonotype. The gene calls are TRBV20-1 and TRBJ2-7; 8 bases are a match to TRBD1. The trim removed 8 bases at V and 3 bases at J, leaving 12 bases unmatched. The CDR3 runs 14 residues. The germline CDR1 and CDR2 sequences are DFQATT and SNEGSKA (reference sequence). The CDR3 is CSSLPQGASYEQYF. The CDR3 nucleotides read TGCAGTTCTTTACCCCAGGGGGCGAGCTACGAGCAGTACTTC.

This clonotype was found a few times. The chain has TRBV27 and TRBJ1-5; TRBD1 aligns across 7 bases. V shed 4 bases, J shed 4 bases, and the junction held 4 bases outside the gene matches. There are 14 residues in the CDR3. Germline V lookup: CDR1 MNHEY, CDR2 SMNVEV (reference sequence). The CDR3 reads CASSSYRGNQPQHF. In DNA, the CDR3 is TGTGCCAGCAGTTCTTACAGGGGTAATCAGCCCCAGCATTTT.

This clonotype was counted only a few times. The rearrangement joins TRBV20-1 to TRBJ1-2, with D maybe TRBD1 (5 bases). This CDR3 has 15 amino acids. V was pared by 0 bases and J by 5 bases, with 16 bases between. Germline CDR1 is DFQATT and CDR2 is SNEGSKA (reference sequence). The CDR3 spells CSARDLPTAGYGYTF. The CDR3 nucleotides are TGCAGTGCTAGAGACCTTCCGACAGCGGGTTATGGCTACACCTTC.

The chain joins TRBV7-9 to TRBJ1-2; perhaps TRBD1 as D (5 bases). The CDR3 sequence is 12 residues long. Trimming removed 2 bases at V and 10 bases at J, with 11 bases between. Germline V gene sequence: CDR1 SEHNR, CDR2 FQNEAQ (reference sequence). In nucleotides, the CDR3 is TGTGCCAGCAGCTTATCCAGGGACGTCTACACCTTC. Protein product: CASSLSRDVYTF.

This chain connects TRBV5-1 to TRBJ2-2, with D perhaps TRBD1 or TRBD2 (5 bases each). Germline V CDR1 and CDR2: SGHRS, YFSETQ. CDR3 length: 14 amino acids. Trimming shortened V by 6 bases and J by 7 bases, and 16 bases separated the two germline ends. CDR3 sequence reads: CASTPPGTGGELFF. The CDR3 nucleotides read TGCGCCAGCACCCCCCCAGGGACGGGCGGGGAGCTGTTTTTT.

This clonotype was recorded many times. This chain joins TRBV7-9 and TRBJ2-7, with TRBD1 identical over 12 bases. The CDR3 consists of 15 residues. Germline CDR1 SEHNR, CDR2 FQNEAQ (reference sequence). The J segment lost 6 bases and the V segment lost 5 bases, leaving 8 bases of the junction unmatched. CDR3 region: CASSGGTGGFGEQYF. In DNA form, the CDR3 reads TGTGCCAGCAGCGGGGGGACAGGGGGCTTCGGCGAGCAGTACTTC.

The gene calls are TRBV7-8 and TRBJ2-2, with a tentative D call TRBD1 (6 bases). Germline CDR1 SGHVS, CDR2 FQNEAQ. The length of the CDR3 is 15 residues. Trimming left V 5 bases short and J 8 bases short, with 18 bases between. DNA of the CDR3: TGTGCCAGCAGCCCCAGACTCCCAGGGGAGGGGGAGCTGTTTTTT. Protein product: CASSPRLPGEGELFF. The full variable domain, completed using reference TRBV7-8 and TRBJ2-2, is GAGVSQSPRYKVAKRGQDVALRCDPISGHVSLFWYQQALGQGPEFLTYFQNEAQLDKSGLPSDRFFAERPEGSVSTLKIQRTQQEDSAVYLCASSPRLPGEGELFFGEGSRLTVL.

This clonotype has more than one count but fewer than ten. The CDR3 DNA reads as TGTGCCAGCAGCTTGACCCTCAGTAGCGGCTACACCTTC. The encoded protein is CASSLTLSSGYTF. The chain employs TRBV5-5 and TRBJ1-2; unclear D gene. The V and J ends lost 1 base and 8 bases respectively, with 12 bases between them. Per the germline V gene, CDR1 is SGHKS and CDR2 is YYEKEE (reference sequence). The CDR3 runs to 13 residues. Variable domain in full (rest from reference TRBV5-5 and TRBJ1-2): DAGVTQSPTHLIKTRGQQVTLRCSPISGHKSVSWYQQVLGQGPQFIFQYYEKEERGRGNFPDRFSARQFPNYSSELNVNALLLGDSALYLCASSLTLSSGYTFGSGTRLTVV.

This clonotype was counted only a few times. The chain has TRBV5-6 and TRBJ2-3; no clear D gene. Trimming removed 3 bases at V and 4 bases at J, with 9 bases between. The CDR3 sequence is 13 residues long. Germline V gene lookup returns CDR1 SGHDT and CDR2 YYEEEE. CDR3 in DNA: TGTGCCAGCAGCTCTGGACGGTCAGATACGCAGTATTTT. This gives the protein CASSSGRSDTQYF.

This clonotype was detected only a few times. CDR3 nucleotide sequence: TGTGCCAGCAGTTGGGGCGGGGTGTACCAAGAGACCCAGTACTTC. It specifies CASSWGGVYQETQYF. The chain uses TRBV12-3 or TRBV12-4 and TRBJ2-5, with TRBD2 as a possible D gene (6 bases). Trimming left V 4 bases short and J 0 bases short, with 12 bases between. This CDR3 is 15 amino acids long.

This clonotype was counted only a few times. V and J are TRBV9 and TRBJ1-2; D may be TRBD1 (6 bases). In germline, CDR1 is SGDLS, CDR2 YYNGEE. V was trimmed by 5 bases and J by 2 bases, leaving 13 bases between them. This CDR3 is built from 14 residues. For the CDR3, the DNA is TGTGCCAGCAGGCCACAAACAGGGAACTATGGCTACACCTTC. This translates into CASRPQTGNYGYTF.